These 3 T cell receptor beta chains came from one sample sequenced in a study of a mutant IDH1 vaccine in newly diagnosed glioma. Time point noted: baseline, week 1 (first vaccination visit). Specified treatment: pre-vaccination baseline after standard-of-care therapy. TCRdb keeps only in-frame clones here, not all; method: immunoSEQ multiplex PCR. Here the sample spans around 92,000 clones, about 90% being singletons. The sequencing used PBMCs, collected from a glioma patient treated with radiotherapy, temozolomide or both. Receptors were obtained from a woman between 45 and 60 years old with glioma.

The chain combines TRBV15 with TRBJ1-2; weak D call: TRBD1 (5 bases). Germline V lookup: CDR1 LNHNV, CDR2 YYDKDF (reference sequence). There are 13 residues in the CDR3. V was shortened by 0 bases and J by 8 bases, with 10 bases between the two germline ends. The CDR3 sequence is CATSRDQGSGYTF. The CDR3 DNA sequence: TGTGCCACCAGCAGAGATCAGGGTAGCGGCTACACCTTC.

This chain joins TRBV29-1 and TRBJ2-7; 7 bases are a match to TRBD2. This CDR3 region has 12 residues. The germline V gene has CDR1 SQVTM and CDR2 ANQGSEA. V was pared by 3 bases and J by 5 bases, with 4 bases of the junction left unmatched. The CDR3 nucleotides are TGCAGCGTTGAGGCGGGAGCTCACGAGCAGTACTTC. Its protein is CSVEAGAHEQYF.

The chain couples TRBV19 to TRBJ1-1, with D possibly being TRBD1 (5 bases). Trimming cost V 4 bases and J 5 bases, with 17 bases left between them. Germline-derived CDR1 and CDR2 are LNHDA and SQIVND (reference sequence). The CDR3 covers 15 residues. CDR3 bases: TGTGCCAGTAGTAGCAGGGATTGGGGAGAAACTGAAGCTTTCTTT. Translating it yields CASSSRDWGETEAFF.